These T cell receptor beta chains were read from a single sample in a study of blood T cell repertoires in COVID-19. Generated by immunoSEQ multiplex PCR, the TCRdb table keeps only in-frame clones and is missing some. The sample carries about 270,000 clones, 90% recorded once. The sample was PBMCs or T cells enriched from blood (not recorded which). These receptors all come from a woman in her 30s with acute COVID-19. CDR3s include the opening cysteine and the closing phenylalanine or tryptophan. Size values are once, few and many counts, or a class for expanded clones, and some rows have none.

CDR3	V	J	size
CASSLLAAHNEQFF	TRBV27	TRBJ2-1	NA
CAISSGTSGTEQYF	TRBV10-3	TRBJ2-7	NA
CASSPGLITTDTQYF	TRBV5-1	TRBJ2-3	NA
CASSLGTVSYEQYF	TRBV4-3	TRBJ2-7	NA
CASSPLAGTEAFF	TRBV6-5	TRBJ1-1	NA
CASRSWDRVNNEQFF	TRBV2	TRBJ2-1	NA
CASSYSTGTRLNIQYF	TRBV6-5	TRBJ2-4	NA
CASSHNHRQGSSLYEQYF	TRBV6-6	TRBJ2-7	NA
CASNRVAWGYTF	TRBV28	TRBJ1-2	NA
CASSRGQPTYEQYF	TRBV18	TRBJ2-7	NA
CASSLWPSTYEQYF	TRBV28	TRBJ2-7	NA
CATSDSGRGISRADTQYF	TRBV24-1	TRBJ2-3	NA
CASTTYDRDGYTF	TRBV7-3	TRBJ1-2	once
CASSQVTTASEQYF	TRBV3-1/TRBV3-2	TRBJ2-7	NA
CASSAGTGSNTEAFF	TRBV9	TRBJ1-1	NA
CASSPTGQGNTEAFF	TRBV18	TRBJ1-1	NA